These 25 T cell receptor beta chains were sequenced from one sample in a study of cytomegalovirus exposure and HLA in healthy donors. PCR primers comprised 60 Vbeta and 13 Jbeta primers. Method: immunoSEQ multiplex PCR; TCRdb's copy keeps in-frame clones and lacks some. The table lists 200,000 to 250,000 clones. The specimen sequenced was PBMCs. Receptors were obtained from a woman between 25 and 40 years old in good health and CMV-seropositive.

V is TRBV7-6 and J is TRBJ1-3; 9 bases align to TRBD1. The CDR3 runs 15 residues. The V and J ends lost 3 bases and 3 bases, in that order; junction bases with no gene match: 3. CDR1 and CDR2 (germline): SGHVS, FNYEAQ. The CDR3 protein is CASSFDRGFGNTIYF. CDR3 sequence (DNA): TGTGCCAGCAGCTTCGACAGGGGGTTTGGAAACACCATATATTTT.

This chain connects TRBV19 to TRBJ1-5; 9 nucleotides agree with TRBD1. CDR3 length: 16 amino acids. CDR1 is LNHDA, CDR2 SQIVND, per germline (reference sequence). With 6 bases clipped from V and 5 bases from J, the junction kept 11 bases outside the gene matches. The chain's CDR3 is CASRFGTGMKYQPQHF. The DNA for the CDR3 is TGTGCCAGTAGATTCGGGACAGGGATGAAGTATCAGCCCCAGCATTTT.

The rearrangement links TRBV6-1 to TRBJ2-7, with 7 positions matching TRBD1. After removal of 5 bases from V and 10 bases from J, the junction contained 14 bases not matched to a gene. The CDR3 covers 14 residues. Germline CDR1 and CDR2: MNHNS and SASEGT. In DNA form, the CDR3 reads TGTGCCAGCAGTAAATTCCCCCTAAGGGGGCGTCAGTACTTC. This translates into CASSKFPLRGRQYF.

The V gene is TRBV28, the J gene TRBJ1-1; D is perhaps TRBD1 (5 bases). The CDR3 sequence is 18 residues long. The V end was cut by 3 bases, the J end by 1 base, with 21 bases between. Per the germline V gene, CDR1 is MDHEN and CDR2 is SYDVKM. In DNA form, the CDR3 reads TGTGCCAGCAGTTTGTCCGACCCGTGGGGGACTAAGAACACTGAAGCTTTCTTT. Protein sequence: CASSLSDPWGTKNTEAFF.

Regarding this clone: The conserved phenylalanine or tryptophan normally closing the CDR3 is absent here, so this likely arose from a read error. Because the CDR3's place on the DNA is in doubt, the DNA is left out and the CDR3 is given as listed by TCRdb. The rearrangement links TRBV20-1 to TRBJ1-2; the tabulated D call, TRBD1, remains unverified against the DNA. Including both end residues, the CDR3 is 11 amino acids long. Germline values: CDR1 DFQATT, CDR2 SNEGSKA (reference sequence). The CDR3 here is CSATDRDRGNL.

The chain links TRBV11-2 to TRBJ1-3; no reliable D call. The germline V gene has CDR1 SGHAT and CDR2 FQNNGV. V was cut by 8 bases and J by 0 bases, with 8 bases left in between. This CDR3 contains 13 residues. The CDR3 is CASAESSGNTIYF. CDR3 nucleotide sequence: TGTGCCAGCGCTGAGTCCTCTGGAAACACCATATATTTT. Full variable domain (remainder filled in from reference TRBV11-2 and TRBJ1-3): EAGVAQSPRYKIIEKRQSVAFWCNPISGHATLYWYQQILGQGPKLLIQFQNNGVVDDSQLPKDRFSAERLKGVDSTLKIQPAKLEDSAVYLCASAESSGNTIYFGEGSWLTVV.

The V and J genes are TRBV18 and TRBJ2-3, with 8 positions matching TRBD2. V shed 2 bases, J shed 4 bases, and the junction held 8 bases outside the gene matches. This CDR3 has 16 amino acids. In germline, CDR1 is KGHSH, CDR2 LQKENI. CDR3 loop: CASSPSGSVVADTQYF. In DNA form, the CDR3 reads TGTGCCAGCTCACCAAGCGGGAGCGTCGTCGCAGATACGCAGTATTTT.

V is TRBV4-3 and J is TRBJ1-2, with D hard to call. V was shortened by 1 base and J by 6 bases, with 15 bases between the two germline ends. The CDR3 spans 15 residues. Germline V gene lookup returns CDR1 LGHNA and CDR2 YSLEER. The CDR3 region is CASSQAPRPAHGYTF. In DNA, the CDR3 is TGCGCCAGCAGCCAAGCCCCCAGGCCGGCCCATGGCTACACCTTC.

V gene TRBV5-1 combines with J gene TRBJ2-1; 11 bases line up with TRBD2. The length of the CDR3 is 18 residues. CDR1 is SGHRS and CDR2 is YFSETQ in the germline V gene. V shed 2 bases, J shed 7 bases, and the junction held 14 bases outside the gene matches. Here the CDR3 reads CASSFSGGEGYTRNEQFF. Written as DNA, the CDR3 is TGCGCCAGCAGCTTTAGCGGGGGGGAAGGGTATACAAGGAATGAGCAGTTCTTC.

J is TRBJ1-1 and V is TRBV4-1; D might be TRBD1 (6 bases). CDR3 length equals 15 residues. The germline V gene encodes CDR1 MGHRA and CDR2 YSYEKL. Trimming took off 4 bases at V and 0 bases at J, with 12 bases between the two ends. CDR3 DNA: TGCGCCAGCAGCCGTGCAACAGGGATGAACACTGAAGCTTTCTTT. This gives the protein CASSRATGMNTEAFF.

V usage is TRBV18 and J usage is TRBJ1-3; D not resolved. The germline V gene encodes CDR1 KGHSH and CDR2 LQKENI. Trimming took off 2 bases at V and 0 bases at J, with 8 bases between the two ends. This CDR3 region has 15 residues. The CDR3: CASSPAGDSGNTIYF. As DNA, the CDR3 is TGTGCCAGCTCACCAGCGGGCGACTCTGGAAACACCATATATTTT. The full variable domain, rest sourced from reference TRBV18 and TRBJ1-3, is NAGVMQNPRHLVRRRGQEARLRCSPMKGHSHVYWYRQLPEEGLKFMVYLQKENIIDESGMPKERFSAEFPKEGPSILRIQQVVRGDSAAYFCASSPAGDSGNTIYFGEGSWLTVV.

The chain carries TRBV6-5 and TRBJ2-7; 8 nucleotides match TRBD2. With V trimmed by 0 bases and J by 3 bases, 7 bases remained unmatched. The CDR3 has 16 residues. Germline V gene data show CDR1 as MNHEY and CDR2 as SVGAGI. For the CDR3, the DNA is TGTGCCAGCAGTTACTCAAGCGGGAGAGGAAGCTACGAGCAGTACTTC. Protein sequence: CASSYSSGRGSYEQYF.

The V gene is TRBV6-1, the J gene TRBJ2-7, with 9 bases lining up with TRBD1. CDR3 size: 14 residues. The trim removed 5 bases at V and 5 bases at J, leaving 7 bases unmatched. CDR1 is MNHNS, CDR2 SASEGT, per germline. As DNA, the CDR3 is TGTGCCAGCAGTCAACAGGGGGCGGTCCACGAGCAGTACTTC. Translation: CASSQQGAVHEQYF.

For the CDR3, the DNA is TGTGCCAGCAGCTCGGACGGGAGTAGGACCCAGTACTTC. Translating it yields CASSSDGSRTQYF. The chain links TRBV7-2 to TRBJ2-5; the D gene is possibly TRBD2 (6 bases). CDR3 length: 13 residues. V dropped 4 bases and J dropped 7 bases, with 13 bases sitting between them. From germline, CDR1 is SGHTA and CDR2 FQGNSA.

This CDR3 reads CASRGEYHEQYF. The CDR3 DNA reads TGTGCCAGCCGGGGGGAATACCACGAGCAGTACTTC. The genes are TRBV6-5 and TRBJ2-5; TRBD2 aligns across 7 bases. The DNA end favors TRBJ2-7, so the J call may be wrong. The CDR3 has 12 residues. Per germline, CDR1 MNHEY and CDR2 SVGAGI.

The chain links TRBV19 to TRBJ2-7; D may be TRBD2 (5 bases). Germline lookup yields CDR1 LNHDA and CDR2 SQIVND (reference sequence). V was shortened by 5 bases and J by 6 bases, with 14 bases between the two germline ends. The CDR3 totals 13 residues. The CDR3 nucleotides are TGTGCCAGTAGTCCCCGCGGGTACACCGAGCAGTACTTC. Its translation is CASSPRGYTEQYF.

This chain links TRBV6-6 with TRBJ1-3; D gene ambiguous. The CDR3 totals 14 residues. Germline V gene sequence: CDR1 MNHNY, CDR2 SVGAGI (reference sequence). Trimming took 3 bases from V and 8 from J, leaving 14 bases between them. CDR3 DNA sequence: TGTGCCAGCAGTTATCCCGGGGATGGTGACACCATATATTTT. It is translated as CASSYPGDGDTIYF.

V usage is TRBV18 and J usage is TRBJ2-5; weak D call: TRBD1 (6 bases). The germline gives CDR1 KGHSH, CDR2 LQKENI. The V end lost 2 bases, the J end lost 5 bases, and 15 bases lay between the germline ends. This CDR3 is built from 15 residues. CDR3 amino acids: CASSPFRGDGETQYF. For the CDR3, the DNA is TGTGCCAGCTCACCATTCAGGGGAGATGGTGAGACCCAGTACTTC.

The chain has TRBV5-1 and TRBJ2-5, with D tentatively TRBD2 (6 bases). Trimming removed 4 bases from V and 4 bases from J, with 17 bases in between. CDR1 is SGHRS, CDR2 YFSETQ, per germline. There are 15 residues in the CDR3. CDR3 sequence: CASSGLKTRGETQYF. The CDR3 DNA reads as TGCGCCAGCAGCGGGCTAAAAACGCGGGGAGAGACCCAGTACTTC.

Here the CDR3 reads CASSLGSGQGSGYTF. The CDR3 DNA follows: TGCGCCAGCAGCCTAGGGTCAGGACAGGGAAGCGGCTACACCTTC. The chain has TRBV4-1 and TRBJ1-2; 8 bases fit TRBD1. The CDR3 consists of 15 residues. The germline V gene has CDR1 MGHRA and CDR2 YSYEKL. The trim removed 4 bases at V and 8 bases at J, leaving 12 bases unmatched.

The genes are TRBV19 and TRBJ1-1, with D perhaps TRBD1 (5 bases). The germline V and J ends were trimmed by 7 bases and 5 bases, with 20 bases remaining between them. Looked up from germline, CDR1 is LNHDA and CDR2 is SQIVND (reference sequence). The CDR3 loop spans 15 amino acids. Here the CDR3 reads CASTTGDTRGTEAFF. In DNA, the CDR3 is TGTGCCAGTACCACGGGAGACACTAGGGGAACTGAAGCTTTCTTT.

This chain uses TRBV13 with TRBJ2-1; no reliable D call. Germline CDR1 and CDR2: PRHDT and FYEKMQ (reference sequence). Trimming took off 0 bases at V and 4 bases at J, with 10 bases between the two ends. This CDR3 spans 15 amino acids. CDR3 coding DNA: TGTGCCAGCAGCTTAGGTAGACACACTTACAATGAGCAGTTCTTC. Its protein product is CASSLGRHTYNEQFF. Full variable domain (remainder filled in from reference TRBV13 and TRBJ2-1): AAGVIQSPRHLIKEKRETATLKCYPIPRHDTVYWYQQGPGQDPQFLISFYEKMQSDKGSIPDRFSAQQFSDYHSELNMSSLELGDSALYFCASSLGRHTYNEQFFGPGTRLTVL.

The chain couples TRBV2 to TRBJ2-5, with D unresolved. The closer fit of TRBJ2-7 to the DNA end suggests the J call may be wrong. The CDR3 totals 12 residues. The germline CDR1 and CDR2 sequences are SNHLY and FYNNEI. Here the CDR3 DNA reads TGTGCCAGCAGCCTCGATAGCTACGAGCAGTACTTC. This gives the protein CASSLDSYEQYF.

The chain employs TRBV6-6 and TRBJ1-2; TRBD1 might be the D (5 bases). V was trimmed by 3 bases and J by 5 bases, leaving 16 bases between them. The CDR3 sequence is 15 residues long. The germline gives CDR1 MNHNY, CDR2 SVGAGI (reference sequence). As DNA, the CDR3 is TGTGCCAGCAGTTATCCCGCGACAGAGTCTTATGGCTACACCTTC. Residues: CASSYPATESYGYTF.

The CDR3 nucleotides read TGTGCCAGCAGCAACAGGTCGCTGGGCTACACCTTC. It is translated as CASSNRSLGYTF. This chain links TRBV28 with TRBJ1-2; weak D call: TRBD1 (5 bases). V dropped 6 bases and J dropped 8 bases, with 13 bases sitting between them. The CDR3 has 12 amino acids. Germline CDR1 reads MDHEN; CDR2 reads SYDVKM.